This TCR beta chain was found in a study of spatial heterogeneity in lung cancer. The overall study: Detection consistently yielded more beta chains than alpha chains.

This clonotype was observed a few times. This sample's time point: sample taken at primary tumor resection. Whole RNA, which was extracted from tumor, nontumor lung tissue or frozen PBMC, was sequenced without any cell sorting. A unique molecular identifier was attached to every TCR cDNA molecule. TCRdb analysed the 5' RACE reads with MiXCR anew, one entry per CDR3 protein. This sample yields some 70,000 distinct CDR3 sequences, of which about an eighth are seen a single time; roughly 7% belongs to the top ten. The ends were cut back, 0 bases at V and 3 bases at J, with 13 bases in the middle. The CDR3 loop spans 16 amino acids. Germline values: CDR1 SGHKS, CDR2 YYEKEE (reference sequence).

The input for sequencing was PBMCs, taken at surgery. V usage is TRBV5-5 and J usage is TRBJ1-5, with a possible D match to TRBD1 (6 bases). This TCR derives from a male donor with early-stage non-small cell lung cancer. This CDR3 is CASSLGAGENNQPQHF. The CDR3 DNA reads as TGTGCCAGCAGCTTGGGGGCAGGGGAAAACAATCAGCCCCAGCATTTT.